The 15 T cell receptor beta chains below were found in one sample sequenced in a study of human T cells and chemical hapten exposure. TCRdb recomputed calls from the RACE reads with MiXCR, one row per CDR3 protein. The sample lists around 380,000 distinct CDR3 sequences; around 5% were seen once. Specified time point: patch test 1, 2 weeks after DPC sensitization. This sample's treatment: therapeutic diphenylcyclopropenone sensitization with weekly scalp DPC. The input for sequencing was whole blood, taken in connection with sensitization to the hapten diphenylcyclopropenone (DPC). Every receptor here comes from a woman between 45 and 60 years old with alopecia areata. Some clones in this sample may be carry-over from other donors' samples.

This clonotype was seen ten or more times. The V gene is TRBV7-9, the J gene TRBJ1-2; D uncertain. The germline V gene encodes CDR1 SEHNR and CDR2 FQNEAQ (reference sequence). The CDR3 covers 11 residues. V lost 3 bases, J lost 8 bases, and 7 bases lay in between. In DNA form, the CDR3 reads TGTGCCAGCAGCTTTAACGGGGGCTACACCTTC. This encodes CASSFNGGYTF.

The chain employs TRBV3-1 and TRBJ2-3, with D perhaps matching TRBD2 (7 bases). The CDR3 loop spans 17 amino acids. The V end lost 5 bases, the J end lost 3 bases, and 21 bases lay between the germline ends. The germline V gene encodes CDR1 LGHDT and CDR2 YNNKEL (reference sequence). The CDR3 DNA reads TGTGCCAGCAGCTTGATAAGGGGGGGCCGAGGGACAGATACGCAGTATTTT. Translated: CASSLIRGGRGTDTQYF.

Comments on this clonotype: A read error may produce the germline difference seen at one junction end. V is TRBV3-1 and J is TRBJ2-1; D is undetermined. This CDR3 has 13 amino acids. CDR1 is LGHDT and CDR2 is YNNKEL in the germline V gene (reference sequence). The CDR3 nucleotides are TGTGCCAGAAGCCAAGGAAGAGGAAATGAGCAGTTCTTC. It codes for CARSQGRGNEQFF.

The V and J genes are TRBV12-3 or TRBV12-4 and TRBJ2-2; no clear D gene. The ends were cut back, 2 bases at V and 6 bases at J, with 4 bases in the middle. The CDR3 has 12 amino acids. The CDR3 here is CASSLTAGELFF. CDR3 sequence (DNA): TGTGCCAGCAGTTTAACCGCCGGGGAGCTGTTTTTT.

There are many counts of this clonotype. The CDR3 protein is CSATPRRERTQYF. The CDR3 DNA is TGCAGTGCTACTCCCAGGCGGGAGCGTACGCAGTATTTT. The rearrangement joins TRBV20-1 to TRBJ2-3; 7 nucleotides align to TRBD2. The germline V gene has CDR1 DFQATT and CDR2 SNEGSKA (reference sequence). V gave up 4 bases and J gave up 8 bases; unmatched junction bases: 9. The length of the CDR3 is 13 residues.

This clonotype was seen at least ten times. CDR3 loop: CASNSMNTEAFF. The DNA for the CDR3 is TGTGCCAGCAACAGCATGAACACTGAAGCTTTCTTT. V is TRBV12-3 or TRBV12-4 and J is TRBJ1-1; D unresolved. Trimming cost V 7 bases and J 0 bases, with 6 bases left between them. The CDR3 is made up of 12 amino acids.

The chain combines TRBV20-1 with TRBJ2-7; 11 nucleotides match TRBD2. CDR3 length: 16 residues. The junction had 10 bases not matched to a gene; V was cut back by 3 bases and J by 3 bases. Per the germline V gene, CDR1 is DFQATT and CDR2 is SNEGSKA (reference sequence). The CDR3 DNA reads TGCAGTGCTAGCGATCCGACTAGCGGGGACATCTACGAGCAGTACTTC. This encodes CSASDPTSGDIYEQYF.

The gene calls are TRBV15 and TRBJ2-3, with D uncertain. Germline CDR1 and CDR2: LNHNV and YYDKDF (reference sequence). The CDR3 is 12 amino acids. The V end was cut by 5 bases, the J end by 3 bases, with 6 bases between. DNA for the CDR3: TGTGCCACCAGCCCTGAGACAGATACGCAGTATTTT. This sequence encodes CATSPETDTQYF.

This clonotype was observed a handful of times. Germline is not matched at one junction end, which may reflect a read error. The chain has TRBV5-1 and TRBJ2-7, with D perhaps matching TRBD2 (7 bases). The CDR3 sequence is 14 residues long. CDR1 and CDR2 from the germline V gene are SGHRS and YFSETQ. CDR3: CASSRGGASDEQYF. In nucleotides, the CDR3 is TGCGCCAGCAGCCGAGGGGGGGCCTCCGACGAGCAGTACTTC.

This clonotype was seen many times. The chain recombines TRBV11-2 with TRBJ1-6; D gene uncertain. The V end was cut by 1 base, the J end by 6 bases, with 13 bases between. Germline lookup yields CDR1 SGHAT and CDR2 FQNNGV. This CDR3 is built from 16 residues. CDR3 in amino acids: CASSLVSGSANSPLHF. CDR3 coding DNA: TGTGCCAGCAGCTTAGTAAGTGGTTCCGCTAATTCACCCCTCCACTTT.

There are many counts of this clonotype. The V and J genes are TRBV4-2 and TRBJ2-3; maybe TRBD2 (6 bases). The germline V gene encodes CDR1 LGHNA and CDR2 YNFKEQ. The CDR3 is 16 residues long. Trimming pared 0 bases from V and 2 bases from J, leaving 12 bases between. The CDR3 nucleotides are TGTGCCAGCAGCCAAGATGTGCGGGGATACACAGATACGCAGTATTTT. This codes for CASSQDVRGYTDTQYF.

This clonotype came up a few times. The chain has TRBV2 and TRBJ1-6; no definite D call. The CDR3 has 15 amino acids. V was trimmed by 5 bases and J by 7 bases, leaving 15 bases between them. The germline gives CDR1 SNHLY, CDR2 FYNNEI. CDR3 loop: CASSPDSGANSPLHF. The CDR3 coding sequence is TGTGCCAGCAGTCCCGATTCCGGAGCAAATTCACCCCTCCACTTT. Filled out from reference TRBV2 and TRBJ1-6, the complete variable domain reads EPEVTQTPSHQVTQMGQEVILRCVPISNHLYFYWYRQILGQKVEFLVSFYNNEISEKSEIFDDQFSVERPDGSNFTLKIRSTKLEDSAMYFCASSPDSGANSPLHFGNGTRLTVT.

This clonotype turned up a few times. The rearrangement links TRBV18 to TRBJ2-5; D may match TRBD1 or TRBD2 (5 bases each). Germline V gene data show CDR1 as KGHSH and CDR2 as LQKENI. Trimming shortened V by 4 bases and J by 1 base, and 13 bases separated the two germline ends. The CDR3 is made up of 15 amino acids. DNA of the CDR3: TGTGCCAGCTCACTCGGGGCGCCAGGCCAAGAGACCCAGTACTTC. Translation: CASSLGAPGQETQYF. Complete variable domain (other parts from reference TRBV18 and TRBJ2-5): NAGVMQNPRHLVRRRGQEARLRCSPMKGHSHVYWYRQLPEEGLKFMVYLQKENIIDESGMPKERFSAEFPKEGPSILRIQQVVRGDSAAYFCASSLGAPGQETQYFGPGTRLLVL.

This sequence joins TRBV27 and TRBJ2-2; no firm D call. The CDR3 is made up of 14 amino acids. The germline gives CDR1 MNHEY, CDR2 SMNVEV (reference sequence). V shed 3 bases and J shed 5 bases, with 10 bases lying between them. The CDR3 nucleotides read TGTGCCAGCAGTTTTGGGCTGGGGACCGGGGAGCTGTTTTTT. Translating it yields CASSFGLGTGELFF.

The V and J genes are TRBV5-5 and TRBJ1-1, with TRBD1 as a possible D gene (5 bases). Trimming removed 1 base from V and 4 bases from J, with 8 bases in between. Germline CDR1 reads SGHKS; CDR2 reads YYEKEE (reference sequence). This CDR3 has 13 residues. The CDR3 DNA reads as TGTGCCAGCAGCTTGCCGGGGCCCACTGAAGCTTTCTTT. Encoded protein: CASSLPGPTEAFF. The full variable domain, in which reference TRBV5-5 and TRBJ1-1 provide the parts outside the CDR3, is DAGVTQSPTHLIKTRGQQVTLRCSPISGHKSVSWYQQVLGQGPQFIFQYYEKEERGRGNFPDRFSARQFPNYSSELNVNALLLGDSALYLCASSLPGPTEAFFGQGTRLTVV.